This paragraph covers one T cell receptor beta chain sequence. The sample's time point: patch test 1, 2 weeks after DPC sensitization. Noted treatment: therapeutic diphenylcyclopropenone sensitization with weekly scalp DPC. The sample is drawn from a study of human T cells and chemical hapten exposure. Study information: The use of 2% DPC on around 2 cm by around 2 cm of upper inner arm skin constituted sensitization. Patch tests containing 0.01% DPC, applied to the upper back, were read at 6 days. TCR yields differed between samples (mainly from small differences in pooled library volume).

TCRdb recomputed calls from the RACE reads with MiXCR, one row per CDR3 protein. The sample carries tens of thousands of distinct CDR3 sequences, about 10% recorded once. Per the germline V gene, CDR1 is MNHEY and CDR2 is SVGAGI. This CDR3 has 12 amino acids. Trimming left V 6 bases short and J 10 bases short, with 10 bases between. This TCR was sampled from a woman in her fifties or sixties with alopecia areata. Some clones in this sample may be carry-over from other donors' samples. This sample comprised whole blood, obtained in connection with sensitization to the hapten diphenylcyclopropenone (DPC). The V call is TRBV6-5, the J call TRBJ1-6, with unresolved D. CDR3 protein: CASSGKLSPLHF. CDR3 DNA sequence: TGTGCCAGCAGCGGAAAATTGTCACCCCTCCACTTT.